This TCR beta chain was retrieved from a study of CD8 T cells in Susac syndrome. Findings and limits, study-wide: Individuals included in the TCR sequencing and HLA analysis were acknowledged by the study to be relatively few in number.

TCR beta sequencing covered blood CD8+ and CD4+ T cells. Bulk CD8+ and CD4+ cells came from magnetic negative isolation; CD8+ TEMRA by FACS. As to this clonotype: Its antigen is unknown.

RNA in amounts of 0.5 to 1 ug was reverse transcribed with random hexamers. Amplification of TCR beta CDR3 spanned 54 Vbeta and 13 Jbeta via immunoSEQ multiplex PCR. TCRdb processed the immunoSEQ multiplex PCR reads anew with MiXCR; each CDR3 protein has one entry. The sample carries under 200,000 distinct CDR3 sequences, approximately 95% recorded once. The CDR3 has 14 amino acids. Germline CDR1 SEHNR, CDR2 FQNEAQ (reference sequence). Between the trimmed V and J ends, which lost 4 bases and 3 bases, there was a span of 13 bases. The receptor was isolated from a human donor with multiple sclerosis. The chain combines TRBV7-9 with TRBJ2-7; possible D gene TRBD2, 5 bases. The sequenced sample consisted of CD8+ T cells from PBMCs. CDR3 DNA: TGTGCCAGCAGCTCTCCCAGAGGGAACTACGAGCAGTACTTC. It translates to CASSSPRGNYEQYF. The full variable domain, with the rest looked up from reference TRBV7-9 and TRBJ2-7, is DTGVSQNPRHKITKRGQNVTFRCDPISEHNRLYWYRQTLGQGPEFLTYFQNEAQLEKSRLLSDRFSAERPKGSFSTLEIQRTEQGDSAMYLCASSSPRGNYEQYFGPGTRLTVT.